The clone carrying this TCR beta chain was found a few times. TCRdb passed the RT-PCR reads through MiXCR, listing each CDR3 protein once. The data contain 450,000 to 600,000 distinct CDR3 sequences, under 8.5% of them singletons. V was trimmed by 3 bases and J by 4 bases, leaving 13 bases between them. The germline gives CDR1 MDHEN, CDR2 SYDVKM. The CDR3 has 14 residues. These data are taken from a study of response to subunit inactivated influenza vaccine. The V gene is TRBV28, the J gene TRBJ2-7, with D unclear. Sequencing used PBMCs from blood, obtained less than 25 months after vaccination. The source of this sequence is a man aged 45 to 70 who received an inactivated influenza vaccine. The CDR3 DNA reads as TGTGCCAGCAGTTTCCAGTCCAGGAGTTACGAGCAGTACTTC. The encoded protein is CASSFQSRSYEQYF.